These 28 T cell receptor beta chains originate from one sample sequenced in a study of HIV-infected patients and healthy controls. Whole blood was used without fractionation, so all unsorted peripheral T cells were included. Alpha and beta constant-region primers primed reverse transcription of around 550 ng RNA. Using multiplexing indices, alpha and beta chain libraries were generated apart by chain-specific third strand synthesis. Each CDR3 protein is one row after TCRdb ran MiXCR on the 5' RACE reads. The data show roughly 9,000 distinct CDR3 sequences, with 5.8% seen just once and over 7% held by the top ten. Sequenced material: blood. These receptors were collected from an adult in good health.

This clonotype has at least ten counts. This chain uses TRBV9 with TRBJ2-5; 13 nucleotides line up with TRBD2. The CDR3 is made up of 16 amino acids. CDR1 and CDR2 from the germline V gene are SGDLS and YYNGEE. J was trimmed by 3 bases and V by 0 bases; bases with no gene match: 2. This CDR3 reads CASSVGTSGGKETQYF. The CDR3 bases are TGTGCCAGCAGCGTAGGGACTAGCGGGGGAAAAGAGACCCAGTACTTC.

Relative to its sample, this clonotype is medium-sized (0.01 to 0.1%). CDR3 in amino acids: CASRGTSGATYEQYF. CDR3 DNA sequence: TGTGCCAGCAGAGGGACTAGCGGGGCGACCTACGAGCAGTACTTC. The chain uses TRBV6-5 and TRBJ2-7; TRBD2 matches 13 bases. This CDR3 has 15 amino acids. Unmatched junction bases numbered 4, after V lost 6 bases and J lost 2 bases. Germline V gives CDR1 MNHEY, CDR2 SVGAGI.

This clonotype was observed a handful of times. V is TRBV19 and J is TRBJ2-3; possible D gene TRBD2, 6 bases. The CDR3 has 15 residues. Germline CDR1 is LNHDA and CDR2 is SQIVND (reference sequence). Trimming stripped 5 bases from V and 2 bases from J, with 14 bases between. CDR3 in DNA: TGTGCCAGTAGTCGCAGCGGGCGTTACACAGATACGCAGTATTTT. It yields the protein CASSRSGRYTDTQYF.

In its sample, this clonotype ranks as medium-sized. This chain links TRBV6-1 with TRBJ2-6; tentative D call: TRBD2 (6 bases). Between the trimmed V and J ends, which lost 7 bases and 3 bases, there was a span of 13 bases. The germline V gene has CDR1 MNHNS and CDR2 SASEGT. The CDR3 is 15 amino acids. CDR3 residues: CASTSEGLGANVLTF. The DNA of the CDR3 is TGTGCCAGCACGAGCGAGGGACTTGGGGCCAACGTCCTGACTTTC.

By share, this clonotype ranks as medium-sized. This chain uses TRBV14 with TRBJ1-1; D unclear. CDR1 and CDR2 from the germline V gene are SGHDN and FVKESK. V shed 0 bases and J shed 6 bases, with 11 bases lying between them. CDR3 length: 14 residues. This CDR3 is CASSQDLVFAEAFF. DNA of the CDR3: TGTGCCAGCAGCCAAGATTTGGTTTTCGCTGAAGCTTTCTTT.

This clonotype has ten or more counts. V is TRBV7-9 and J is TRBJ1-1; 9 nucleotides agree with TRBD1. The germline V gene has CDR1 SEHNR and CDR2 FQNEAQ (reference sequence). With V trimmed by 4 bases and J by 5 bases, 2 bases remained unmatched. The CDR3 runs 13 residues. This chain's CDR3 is CASSWGQGTEAFF. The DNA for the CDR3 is TGTGCCAGCAGCTGGGGACAGGGTACTGAAGCTTTCTTT.

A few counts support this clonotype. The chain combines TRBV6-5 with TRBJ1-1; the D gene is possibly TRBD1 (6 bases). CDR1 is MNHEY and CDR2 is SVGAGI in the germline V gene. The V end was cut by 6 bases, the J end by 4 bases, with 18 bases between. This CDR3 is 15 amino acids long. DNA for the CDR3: TGTGCCAGCAGAAGGGGGACCCTTGGGCTCACTGAAGCTTTCTTT. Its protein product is CASRRGTLGLTEAFF.

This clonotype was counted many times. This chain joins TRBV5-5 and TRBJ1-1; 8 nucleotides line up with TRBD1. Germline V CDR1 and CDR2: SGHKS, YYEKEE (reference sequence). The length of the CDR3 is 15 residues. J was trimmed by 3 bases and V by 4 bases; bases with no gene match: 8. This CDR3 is CASSPLQGVDTEAFF. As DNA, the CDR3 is TGTGCCAGCAGCCCGTTACAGGGGGTCGACACTGAAGCTTTCTTT.

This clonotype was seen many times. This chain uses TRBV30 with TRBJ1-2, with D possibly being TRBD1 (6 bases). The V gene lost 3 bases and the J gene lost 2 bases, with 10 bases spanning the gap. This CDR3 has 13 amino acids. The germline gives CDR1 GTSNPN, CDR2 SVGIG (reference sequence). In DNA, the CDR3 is TGTGCCTGGAGCTCCGGGACAAACTATGGCTACACCTTC. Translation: CAWSSGTNYGYTF.

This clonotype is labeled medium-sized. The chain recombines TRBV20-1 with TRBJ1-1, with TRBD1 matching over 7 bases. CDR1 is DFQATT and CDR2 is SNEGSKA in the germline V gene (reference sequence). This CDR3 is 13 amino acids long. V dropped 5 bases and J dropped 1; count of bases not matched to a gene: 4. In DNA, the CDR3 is TGCAGTGCTGACAGGGACAAGAACACTGAAGCTTTCTTT. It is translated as CSADRDKNTEAFF.

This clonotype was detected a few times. This chain's CDR3 is CASSFNRAINEKLFF. The CDR3 region has the DNA TGTGCCAGCAGCTTTAACAGGGCGATTAATGAAAAACTGTTTTTT. The chain couples TRBV11-2 to TRBJ1-4; possibly TRBD1 for D (6 bases). The CDR3 loop spans 15 amino acids. Trimming took off 3 bases at V and 4 bases at J, with 12 bases between the two ends. Germline V gene sequence: CDR1 SGHAT, CDR2 FQNNGV.

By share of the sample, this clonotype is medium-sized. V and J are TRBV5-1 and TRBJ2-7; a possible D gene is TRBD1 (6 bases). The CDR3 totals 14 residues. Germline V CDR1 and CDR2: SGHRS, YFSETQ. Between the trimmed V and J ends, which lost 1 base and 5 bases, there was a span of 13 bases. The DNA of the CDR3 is TGCGCCAGCAGCTTGACAGGGCCCGGGGACGAGCAGTACTTC. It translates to CASSLTGPGDEQYF.

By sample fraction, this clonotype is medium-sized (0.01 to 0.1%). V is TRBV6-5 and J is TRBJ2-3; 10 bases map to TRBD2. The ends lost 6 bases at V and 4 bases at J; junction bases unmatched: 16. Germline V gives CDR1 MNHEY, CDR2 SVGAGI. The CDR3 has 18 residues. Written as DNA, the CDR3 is TGTGCCAGCAGGCCGGCGAGGGGAGCGGGAGGGATAGCAGATACGCAGTATTTT. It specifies CASRPARGAGGIADTQYF.

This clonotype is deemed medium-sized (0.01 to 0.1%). The DNA of the CDR3 is TGCGCCAGCAGCTTGGCCGAGACAGGGGCCTACGAGCAGTACTTC. This sequence encodes CASSLAETGAYEQYF. The chain joins TRBV5-1 to TRBJ2-7; 8 nucleotides agree with TRBD1. The CDR3 is made up of 15 amino acids. V trimming: 0 bases; J trimming: 2 bases; junction bases outside the gene matches: 4. CDR1 is SGHRS, CDR2 YFSETQ, per germline. The entire variable domain, with the rest obtained from reference TRBV5-1 and TRBJ2-7, is as follows: KAGVTQTPRYLIKTRGQQVTLSCSPISGHRSVSWYQQTPGQGLQFLFEYFSETQRNKGNFPGRFSGRQFSNSRSEMNVSTLELGDSALYLCASSLAETGAYEQYFGPGTRLTVT.

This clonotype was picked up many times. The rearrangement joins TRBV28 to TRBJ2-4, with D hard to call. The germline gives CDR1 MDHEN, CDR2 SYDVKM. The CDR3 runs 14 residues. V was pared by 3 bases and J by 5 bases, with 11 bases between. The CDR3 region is CASSFRTAENIQYF. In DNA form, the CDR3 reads TGTGCCAGCAGTTTTAGAACAGCAGAAAACATTCAGTACTTC.

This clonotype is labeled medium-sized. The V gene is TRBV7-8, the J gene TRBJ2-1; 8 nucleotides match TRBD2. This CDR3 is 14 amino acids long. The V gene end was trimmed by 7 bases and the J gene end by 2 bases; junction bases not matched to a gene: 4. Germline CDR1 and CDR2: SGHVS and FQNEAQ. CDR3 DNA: TGTGCCAGCAAGAGCGGGAGAGCCTACAATGAGCAGTTCTTC. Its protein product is CASKSGRAYNEQFF.

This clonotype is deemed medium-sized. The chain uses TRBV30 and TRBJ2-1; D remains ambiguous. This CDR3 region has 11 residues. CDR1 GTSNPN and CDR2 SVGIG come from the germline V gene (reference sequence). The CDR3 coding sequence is TGTGGAGCGATAAGGAACAATGAGCAGTTCTTC. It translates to CGAIRNNEQFF.

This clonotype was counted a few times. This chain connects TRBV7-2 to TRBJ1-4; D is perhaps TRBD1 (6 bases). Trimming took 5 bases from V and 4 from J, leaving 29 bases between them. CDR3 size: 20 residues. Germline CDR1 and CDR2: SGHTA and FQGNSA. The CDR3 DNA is TGTGCCAGCAGCCCCCGCGGGGGCTCGACGGAGACGGCGGATAATGAAAAACTGTTTTTT. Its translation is CASSPRGGSTETADNEKLFF.

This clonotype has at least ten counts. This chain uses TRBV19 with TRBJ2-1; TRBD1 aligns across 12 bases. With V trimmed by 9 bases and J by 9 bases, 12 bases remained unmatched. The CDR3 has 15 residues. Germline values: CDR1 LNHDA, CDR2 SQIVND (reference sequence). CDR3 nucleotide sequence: TGTGCCAGCACCACGGGGGGACAGGGGGCAGGTGAGCAGTTCTTC. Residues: CASTTGGQGAGEQFF.

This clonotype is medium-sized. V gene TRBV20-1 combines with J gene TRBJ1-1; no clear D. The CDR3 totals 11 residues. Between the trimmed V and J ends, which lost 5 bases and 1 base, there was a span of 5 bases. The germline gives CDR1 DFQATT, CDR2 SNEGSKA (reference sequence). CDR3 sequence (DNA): TGCAGTGCTTCCCCGAACACTGAAGCTTTCTTT. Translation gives CSASPNTEAFF.

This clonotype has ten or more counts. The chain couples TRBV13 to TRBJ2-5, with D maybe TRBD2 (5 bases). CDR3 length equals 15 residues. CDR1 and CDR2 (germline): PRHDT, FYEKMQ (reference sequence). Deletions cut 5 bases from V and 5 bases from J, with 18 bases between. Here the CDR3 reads CASSKPGQRGETQYF. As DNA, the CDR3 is TGTGCCAGCAGCAAACCGGGCCAACGAGGGGAGACCCAGTACTTC.

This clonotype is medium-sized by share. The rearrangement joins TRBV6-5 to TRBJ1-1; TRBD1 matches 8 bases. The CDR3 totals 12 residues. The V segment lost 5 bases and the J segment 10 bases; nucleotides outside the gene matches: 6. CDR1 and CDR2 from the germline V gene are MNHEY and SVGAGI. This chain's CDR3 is CASSTAGTGAFF. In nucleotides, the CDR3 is TGTGCCAGCAGTACAGCCGGGACAGGAGCTTTCTTT.

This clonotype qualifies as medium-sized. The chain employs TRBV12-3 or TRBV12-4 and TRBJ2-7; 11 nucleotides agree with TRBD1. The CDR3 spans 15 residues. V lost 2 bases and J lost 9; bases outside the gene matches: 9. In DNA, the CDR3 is TGTGCCAGCAGTTTAAGTGGGACAGGGGGGATGGGGCAGTACTTC. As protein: CASSLSGTGGMGQYF.

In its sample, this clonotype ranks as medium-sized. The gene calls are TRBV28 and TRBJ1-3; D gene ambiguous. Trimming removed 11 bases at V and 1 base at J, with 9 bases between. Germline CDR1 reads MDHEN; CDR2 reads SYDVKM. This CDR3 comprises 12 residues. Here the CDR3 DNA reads TGTGCCGCACTTCATTCTGGAAACACCATATATTTT. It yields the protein CAALHSGNTIYF. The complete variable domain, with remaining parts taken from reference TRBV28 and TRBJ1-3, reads DVKVTQSSRYLVKRTGEKVFLECVQDMDHENMFWYRQDPGLGLRLIYFSYDVKMKEKGDIPEGYSVSREKKERFSLILESASTNQTSMYLCAALHSGNTIYFGEGSWLTVV.

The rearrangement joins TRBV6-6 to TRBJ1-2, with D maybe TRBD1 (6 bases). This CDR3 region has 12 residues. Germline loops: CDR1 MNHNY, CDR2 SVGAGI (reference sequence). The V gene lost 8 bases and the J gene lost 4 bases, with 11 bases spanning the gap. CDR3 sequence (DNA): TGTGCCAGCGCGGACAGAAGCTATGGCTACACCTTC. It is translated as CASADRSYGYTF.

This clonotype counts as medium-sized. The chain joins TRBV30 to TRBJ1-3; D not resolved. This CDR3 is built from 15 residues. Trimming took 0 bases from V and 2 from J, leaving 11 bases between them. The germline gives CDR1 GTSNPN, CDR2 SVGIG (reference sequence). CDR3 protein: CAWSVGVSPGNTIYF. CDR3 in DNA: TGTGCCTGGAGTGTCGGGGTCAGCCCTGGAAACACCATATATTTT.

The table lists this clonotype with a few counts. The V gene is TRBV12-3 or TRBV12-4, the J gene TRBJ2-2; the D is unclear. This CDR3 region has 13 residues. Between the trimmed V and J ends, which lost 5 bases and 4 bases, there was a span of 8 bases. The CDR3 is CASSLRVTGELFF. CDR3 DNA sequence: TGTGCCAGCAGTCTTCGCGTCACCGGGGAGCTGTTTTTT.

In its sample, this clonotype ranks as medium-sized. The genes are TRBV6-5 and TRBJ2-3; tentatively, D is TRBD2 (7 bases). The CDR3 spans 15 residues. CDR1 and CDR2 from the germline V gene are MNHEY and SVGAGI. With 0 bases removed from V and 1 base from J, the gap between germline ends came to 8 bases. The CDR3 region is CASSYSGGGTDTQYF. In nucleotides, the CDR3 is TGTGCCAGCAGTTACTCAGGGGGGGGCACAGATACGCAGTATTTT.